The source of this TCR beta chain is a study of OX40 agonist ivuxolimab in advanced cancers. Study-level background: Ivuxolimab was an agonistic, fully human IgG2 monoclonal antibody directed against OX40 (CD134), a costimulatory receptor. Intravenous ivuxolimab was administered to patients every 2 weeks at six dose levels: 0.01, 0.1, 0.3, 1.5, 3 and 10 mg/kg. The purpose of peripheral TCRbeta sequencing was to test whether ivuxolimab changed TCR sequence diversity and led to clonal T-cell expansion. Patients were allowed to have had prior anti-PD-1, anti-PD-L1 or anti-CTLA-4 therapy, and approximately 39% of the dose-escalation patients had been treated with checkpoint inhibitors. The monotherapy dose-escalation portion (N ≈ 50 patients) of the phase I ivuxolimab trial is reported in the paper. In the dose-escalation cohort, nearly 85% of patients were male, and the mean age was 60 years with a range of roughly 20 to 79. Partial responses occurred in three dose-escalation patients, of whom one had hepatocellular carcinoma and two had cutaneous melanoma. Among the roughly 50 dose-escalation patients, 19 had hepatocellular carcinoma, approximately 15 melanoma, 9 renal cell carcinoma and 9 head and neck cancer.

The trial excluded patients who had a history of autoimmune disease or were on systemic immunosuppression. Peripheral blood for TCR sequencing was collected from all dose cohorts at baseline, on cycle 4 day 1, and on cycle 7 day 1. Samples came from an open-label, multicenter, first-in-human phase I dose-escalation trial of ivuxolimab. The trial enrolled adults with locally advanced or metastatic head and neck squamous cell, hepatocellular, melanoma or renal cell carcinoma. Before TCR sequencing, CD4+ T cells and CD8+ T cells were sorted from peripheral blood as separate populations. General findings and caveats noted by the study authors: Clonal expansion of both CD4+ and CD8+ blood T cells was observed from baseline to week 6 at doses 0.1 to 3.0 mg/kg. Antigen specificity was not determined for the clonally expanded peripheral T cells. After ivuxolimab, more expanded clones were found on average in CD8+ T cells than in CD4+ T cells. In partial responders in the 0.1-3.0 mg/kg groups, normalized peripheral clonal expansion was found to be among the lowest, especially among CD8+ T cells. Low levels of normalized T-cell clonal expansion were also shown by some nonresponding patients.

Genomic DNA was extracted from sorted cells for sequencing of the TCRbeta CDR3 region. TCRbeta CDR3 regions were sequenced using the immunoSEQ Assay. As stored in TCRdb, this immuneACCESS dataset retains in-frame rearrangements with V and J assigned. A fraction of the clones does not appear; measured against another copy, unresolved V genes explain less than half of the discrepancy, and the remainder lacks a known reason. In this sample the table shows tens of thousands of clones, 70% to 90% of which occur a single time. The top ten hold 1% to 1.5% of the sample. In its sample, this clone was seen once. Its antigen is unknown. Within one base of it there is no much larger clone, and no base qualities were kept. CDR1 and CDR2 (MDHEN, SYDVKM) derive from the germline V gene. V is reduced by 3 bases and J by 2 bases, leaving a spacing of 7 bases between them. Measured from the cysteine to the phenylalanine, the CDR3 is 14 residues long. The kept DNA is CDR3 alone, 42 bases in frame from the first base.

Recombination connected TRBV28 to TRBJ1-4; the D gene cannot be named for sure. The clonotype was recovered from an adult with an advanced solid tumor such as melanoma, head and neck, liver or kidney cancer. The specimen comprised CD4+ or CD8+ T cells sorted from blood, sampled in a trial of the OX40 agonist ivuxolimab. The CDR3 in this case is CASSLRPTNEKLFF. The DNA sequence is given as TGTGCCAGCAGTTTGAGGCCCACTAATGAAAAACTGTTTTTT.